This TCR beta chain was sequenced in a study of blood T cell repertoires in COVID-19. Profiled with immunoSEQ multiplex PCR; TCRdb holds only in-frame clones, not every one. Among 310,000 or so clones, around 90% were seen once, and the ten largest hold 2% to 2.5%. Source material: peripheral blood. The sequence came from a woman between 45 and 65 years old who had recovered from COVID-19.

CDR3: CAWSATPFTGTRSTDTQYF. DNA of the CDR3: TGTGCCTGGAGTGCGACACCCTTTACCGGGACAAGGAGCACAGATACGCAGTATTTT. V is TRBV30 and J is TRBJ2-3, with D maybe TRBD1 (6 bases). Trimming took 1 base from V and 0 from J, leaving 23 bases between them. CDR3 length: 19 amino acids. CDR1 and CDR2 (germline): GTSNPN, SVGIG (reference sequence).